A selection of T cell receptor beta chains follows, all from one sample in a study of blood T cell repertoires in COVID-19. Here immunoSEQ multiplex PCR was the method, and the copy in TCRdb shows in-frame clones only, minus some. The data contain nearly 200,000 clones, roughly 90% of them seen just once; the ten biggest clones take up roughly 8.1%. The specimen sequenced was PBMCs or T cells enriched from blood (not recorded which). These receptors were collected from a woman aged 18-29 years who had recovered from COVID-19. The conserved cysteine and the conserved F or W are not part of the CDR3 here. The order of the fields is V gene, J gene, CDR3 protein.

V: TRBV11-3
J: TRBJ2-1
CDR3: ASSINRDTYNEQF

V: TRBV6-1
J: TRBJ1-5
CDR3: ASSENRGNQPQH

V: TRBV7-2
J: TRBJ1-6
CDR3: ASSSEGANNSPLH

V: TRBV28
J: TRBJ1-6
CDR3: ASSIDSNSPLH

V: TRBV19
J: TRBJ2-3
CDR3: ASRGTHISSTDTQY

V: TRBV6-5
J: TRBJ2-6
CDR3: ASSSQGVGANVLT

V: TRBV9
J: TRBJ2-6
CDR3: ASSPSLATKNSGANVLT

V: TRBV5-1
J: TRBJ1-6
CDR3: ASSLGTGVSYNSPLH

V: TRBV18
J: TRBJ1-1
CDR3: ASQARGGIGEAF

V: TRBV19
J: TRBJ1-3
CDR3: ASRPTGAFSSGNTIY

V: TRBV12-3/TRBV12-4
J: TRBJ1-5
CDR3: ASSPLNQPQH

V: TRBV18
J: TRBJ1-6
CDR3: ASSMRGGQSSYNSPLH

V: TRBV27
J: TRBJ2-7
CDR3: ASSLSDRGSEQY

V: TRBV19
J: TRBJ1-5
CDR3: ASVPSGGLTQPQH

V: TRBV5-1
J: TRBJ1-1
CDR3: ASSLDRSLNTEAF

V: TRBV11-2
J: TRBJ1-1
CDR3: ASSLDRNTEAF

V: TRBV19
J: TRBJ2-2
CDR3: ASRTGAITGELF

V: TRBV5-6
J: TRBJ2-7
CDR3: ASSFGRGGFTEQY

V: TRBV19
J: TRBJ1-4
CDR3: ASSILKPSNEKLF

V: TRBV30
J: TRBJ1-5
CDR3: ARIGSGGYSNQPQH

V: TRBV29-1
J: TRBJ1-1
CDR3: SALRGRTEAF

V: TRBV5-1
J: TRBJ2-3
CDR3: ASSWTSGSTDTQY

V: TRBV4-2
J: TRBJ1-6
CDR3: ASSQDGGAGVNSPLH

V: TRBV10-1
J: TRBJ1-2
CDR3: AGWRAISNYGYT

V: TRBV15
J: TRBJ1-5
CDR3: ATSRGQGSAQPQH

V: TRBV4-1
J: TRBJ1-2
CDR3: ASSQDRDRVGDGYT

V: TRBV5-1
J: TRBJ1-4
CDR3: ASSLDRADGKLF

V: TRBV5-1
J: TRBJ2-7
CDR3: ASSPGLYEQY

V: TRBV5-6
J: TRBJ1-5
CDR3: ASSGGTDHQPQH

V: TRBV5-1
J: TRBJ2-1
CDR3: ASSGQGLYNEQF

V: TRBV7-9
J: TRBJ1-2
CDR3: ASSLLTGGGYGYT

V: TRBV19
J: TRBJ1-2
CDR3: ASKGQGTVNGYT

V: TRBV6-6
J: TRBJ1-2
CDR3: ASQGAQGYGYT